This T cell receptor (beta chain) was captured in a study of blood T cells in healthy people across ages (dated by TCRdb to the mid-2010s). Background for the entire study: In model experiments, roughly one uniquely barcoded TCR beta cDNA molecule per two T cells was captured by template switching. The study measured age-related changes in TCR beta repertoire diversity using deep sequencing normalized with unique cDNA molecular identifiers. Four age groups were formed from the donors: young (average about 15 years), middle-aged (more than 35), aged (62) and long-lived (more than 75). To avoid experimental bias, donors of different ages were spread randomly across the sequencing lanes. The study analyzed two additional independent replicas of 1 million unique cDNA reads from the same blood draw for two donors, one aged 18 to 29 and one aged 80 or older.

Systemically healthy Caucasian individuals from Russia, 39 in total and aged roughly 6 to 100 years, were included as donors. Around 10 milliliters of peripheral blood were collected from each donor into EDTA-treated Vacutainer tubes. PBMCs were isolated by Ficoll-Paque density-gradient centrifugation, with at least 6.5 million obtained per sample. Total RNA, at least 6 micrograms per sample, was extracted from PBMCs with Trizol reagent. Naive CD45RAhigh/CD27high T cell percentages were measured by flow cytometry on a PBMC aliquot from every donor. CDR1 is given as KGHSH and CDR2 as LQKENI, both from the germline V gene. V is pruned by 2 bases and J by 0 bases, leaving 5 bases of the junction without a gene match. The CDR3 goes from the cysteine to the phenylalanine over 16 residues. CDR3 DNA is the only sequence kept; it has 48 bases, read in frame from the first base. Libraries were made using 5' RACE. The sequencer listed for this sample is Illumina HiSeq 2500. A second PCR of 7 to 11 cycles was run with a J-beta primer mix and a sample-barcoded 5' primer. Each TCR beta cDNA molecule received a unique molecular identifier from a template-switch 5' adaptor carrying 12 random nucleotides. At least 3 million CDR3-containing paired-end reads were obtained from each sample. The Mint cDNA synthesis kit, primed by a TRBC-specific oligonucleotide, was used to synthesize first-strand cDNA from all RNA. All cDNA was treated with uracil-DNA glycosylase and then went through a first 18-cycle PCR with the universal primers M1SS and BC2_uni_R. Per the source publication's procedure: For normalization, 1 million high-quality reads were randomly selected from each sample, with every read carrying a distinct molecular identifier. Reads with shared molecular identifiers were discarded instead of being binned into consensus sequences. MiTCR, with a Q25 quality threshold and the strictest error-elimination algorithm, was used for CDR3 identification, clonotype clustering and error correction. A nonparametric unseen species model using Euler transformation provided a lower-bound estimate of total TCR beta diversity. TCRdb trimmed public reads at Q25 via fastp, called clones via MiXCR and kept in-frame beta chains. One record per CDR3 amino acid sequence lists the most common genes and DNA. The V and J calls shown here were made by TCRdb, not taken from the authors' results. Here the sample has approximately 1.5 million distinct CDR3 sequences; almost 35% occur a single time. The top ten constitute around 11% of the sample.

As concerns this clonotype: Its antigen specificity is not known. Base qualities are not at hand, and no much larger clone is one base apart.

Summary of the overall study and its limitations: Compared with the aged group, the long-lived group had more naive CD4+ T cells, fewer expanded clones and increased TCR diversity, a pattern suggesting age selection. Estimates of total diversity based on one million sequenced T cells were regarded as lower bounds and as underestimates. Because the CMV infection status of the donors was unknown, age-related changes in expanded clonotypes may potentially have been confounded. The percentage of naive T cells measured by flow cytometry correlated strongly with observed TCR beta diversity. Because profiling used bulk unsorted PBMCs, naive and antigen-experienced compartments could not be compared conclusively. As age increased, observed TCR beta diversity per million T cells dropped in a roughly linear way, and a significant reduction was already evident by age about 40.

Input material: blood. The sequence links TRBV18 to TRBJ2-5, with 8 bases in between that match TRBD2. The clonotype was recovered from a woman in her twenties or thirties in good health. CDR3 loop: CASSPVPAGDQETQYF. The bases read TGTGCCAGCTCACCAGTACCAGCGGGGGACCAAGAGACCCAGTACTTC.